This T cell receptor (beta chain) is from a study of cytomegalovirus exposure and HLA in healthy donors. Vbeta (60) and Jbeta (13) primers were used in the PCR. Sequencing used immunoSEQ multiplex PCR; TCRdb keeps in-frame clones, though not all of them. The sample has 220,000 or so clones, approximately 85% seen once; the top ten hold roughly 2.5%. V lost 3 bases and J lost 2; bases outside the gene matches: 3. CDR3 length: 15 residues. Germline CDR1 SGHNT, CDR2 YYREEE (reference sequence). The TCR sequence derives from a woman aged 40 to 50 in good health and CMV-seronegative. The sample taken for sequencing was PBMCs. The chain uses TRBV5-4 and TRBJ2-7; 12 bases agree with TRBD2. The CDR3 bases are TGTGCCAGCAGCTCAGGACTAGCGGGACCCTACGAGCAGTACTTC. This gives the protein CASSSGLAGPYEQYF.